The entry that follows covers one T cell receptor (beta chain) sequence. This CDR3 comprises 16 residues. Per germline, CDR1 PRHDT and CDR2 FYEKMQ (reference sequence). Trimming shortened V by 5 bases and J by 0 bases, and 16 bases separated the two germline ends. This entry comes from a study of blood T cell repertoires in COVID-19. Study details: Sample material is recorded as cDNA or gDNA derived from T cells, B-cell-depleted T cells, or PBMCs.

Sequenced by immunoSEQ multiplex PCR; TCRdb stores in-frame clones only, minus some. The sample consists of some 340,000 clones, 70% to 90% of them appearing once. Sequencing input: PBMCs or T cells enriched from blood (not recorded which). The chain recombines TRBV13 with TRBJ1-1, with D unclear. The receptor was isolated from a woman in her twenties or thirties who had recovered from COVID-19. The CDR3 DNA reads TGTGCCAGCAGCAGGTGGGCCCAGCCCATGAACACTGAAGCTTTCTTT. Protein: CASSRWAQPMNTEAFF.